This is a list of T cell receptor beta chains from one sample in a study of blood T cell repertoires in COVID-19. TCRdb's table, derived via immunoSEQ multiplex PCR, lists solely in-frame clones and lacks some. The sample carries some 260,000 clones, 88% recorded once. The material sequenced was peripheral blood. These receptor sequences come from a woman in her forties who had recovered from COVID-19. Each CDR3 is given with its conserved first and last residue. Each record gives: CDR3 length, clone size, J gene, D gene, V gene, CDR3 DNA, CDR3 protein. The D gene is left open where the match is weak. The size entry is marked missing in some rows and otherwise reads once, few, many or a size class.

15,NA,TRBJ1-4,NA,TRBV9,TGTGCCAGCAGCGCAGAACAGGGCTTGGGTGAAAAACTGTTTTTT,CASSAEQGLGEKLFF
19,NA,TRBJ1-2,TRBD1,TRBV6-7,TGTGCCAGCAGTTACTCGTTGGTGGGACGATCGGACAGGGGCTATGGCTACACCTTC,CASSYSLVGRSDRGYGYTF
11,NA,TRBJ2-1,NA,TRBV9,TGTGCCAGCAGCGTAGCCGATGAGCAGTTCTTC,CASSVADEQFF
15,NA,TRBJ2-7,NA,TRBV4-3,TGCGCCAGCAGCCAGGCGCCCACGGAGGGGTACGAGCAGTACTTC,CASSQAPTEGYEQYF
15,NA,TRBJ2-7,NA,TRBV4-3,TGCGCCAGCAGCCAAGAGGGAGTCACGGACTACGAGCAGTACTTC,CASSQEGVTDYEQYF
15,NA,TRBJ1-1,NA,TRBV11-2,TGTGCCAGCAGCGCGAGAAGGGGATTGAACACTGAAGCTTTCTTT,CASSARRGLNTEAFF
12,NA,TRBJ1-4,NA,TRBV7-7,TGTGCCAGCAGCCCGGCCGGGGAAAAACTGTTTTTT,CASSPAGEKLFF
13,NA,TRBJ2-3,NA,TRBV6-5,TGTGCCAGCAGCCCCGGGGGGCCAGATACGCAGTATTTT,CASSPGGPDTQYF
16,NA,TRBJ2-5,TRBD1,TRBV5-1,TGCGCCAGCAGCGGGAGGACAGGGGGCCGCCAAGAGACCCAGTACTTC,CASSGRTGGRQETQYF
16,once,TRBJ1-6,NA,TRBV15,TGTGCCACCAGCAGAGATCCGGCAGGGGCCAATTCACCCCTCCACTTT,CATSRDPAGANSPLHF
16,NA,TRBJ1-1,NA,TRBV18,TGTGCCAGCTCACCGGGCCCCGCCCTCCCGAACACTGAAGCTTTCTTT,CASSPGPALPNTEAFF
14,NA,TRBJ1-5,TRBD1,TRBV6-6,TGTGCCACCGAGGACAGGGTGGGCAATCAGCCCCAGCATTTT,CATEDRVGNQPQHF
15,NA,TRBJ2-6,NA,TRBV19,TGTGCCAGTAGTATAGGGAGCTCTGGGGCCAACGTCCTGACTTTC,CASSIGSSGANVLTF
14,NA,TRBJ1-1,NA,TRBV7-2,TGTGCCAGCAGCTTAGATGGCAGGGTCACTGAAGCTTTCTTT,CASSLDGRVTEAFF
14,few,TRBJ1-2,TRBD1,TRBV6-5,TGTGCCAGCAGTACAGGGGGCCGGGGCTATGGCTACACCTTC,CASSTGGRGYGYTF
14,NA,TRBJ1-1,NA,TRBV29-1,TGCAGCGTCATAACGGGACAACCGAACACTGAAGCTTTCTTT,CSVITGQPNTEAFF
15,NA,TRBJ1-1,TRBD1,TRBV4-3,TGCGCCAGCAGCCAAGGTGGGACAGCGAACACTGAAGCTTTCTTT,CASSQGGTANTEAFF
15,NA,TRBJ1-5,NA,TRBV19,TGTGCCAGTACCCGGGGCAGGGCGGAGGGTCAGCCCCAGCATTTT,CASTRGRAEGQPQHF
12,NA,TRBJ2-7,NA,TRBV12-2,TGTGCAAGTCGCTTAACCGGGACAGGGAGGTACTTC,CASRLTGTGRYF
11,NA,TRBJ2-7,NA,TRBV7-2,TGTGCCAGCAGCTTAACTTACGAGCAGTACTTC,CASSLTYEQYF
16,NA,TRBJ2-4,TRBD1,TRBV6-6,TGTGCCAGCAGAGACGGACAGGGACTAGCCAAAAACATTCAGTACTTC,CASRDGQGLAKNIQYF
16,few,TRBJ2-1,TRBD2,TRBV9,TGTGCCAGCAGCGTAGAGACTAGCGGGAGGAGGGATGAGCAGTTCTTC,CASSVETSGRRDEQFF
15,NA,TRBJ2-7,TRBD1,TRBV4-1,TGCGCCAGCAGCCAAGTTGTGACAGGGATCTACGAGCAGTACTTC,CASSQVVTGIYEQYF
16,NA,TRBJ2-3,TRBD1,TRBV6-5,TGTGCCAGCAGTTACGTCGGGGACAGGGGGCTGGCTACGCAGTATTTT,CASSYVGDRGLATQYF
15,once,TRBJ2-3,TRBD2,TRBV3-1/TRBV3-2,TGTGCCAGCAGCAAGGGACTAGCGGGAGCGGATACGCAGTATTTT,CASSKGLAGADTQYF
13,NA,TRBJ1-5,NA,TRBV7-2,TGTGCCAGCAGCCCGGGGGGGGATCAGCCCCAGCATTTT,CASSPGGDQPQHF
16,NA,TRBJ2-5,TRBD2,TRBV5-4,TGTGCCAGCAGCCAGACTAGCGGTTCACTACAAGAGACCCAGTACTTC,CASSQTSGSLQETQYF
14,NA,TRBJ1-2,NA,TRBV30,TGTGCCTGGAGTGTACGGGGTGTTAACTATGGCTACACCTTC,CAWSVRGVNYGYTF
15,NA,TRBJ2-1,TRBD2,TRBV2,TGTGCCAGCAGGGGTGGGGGAGGGCCTTGGAATGAGCAGTTCTTC,CASRGGGGPWNEQFF
13,NA,TRBJ1-2,TRBD1,TRBV2,TGTGCCAGAAGACAGGGGGCCAGCTATGGCTACACCTTC,CARRQGASYGYTF
11,NA,TRBJ2-1,TRBD2,TRBV7-2,TGTGCCAGCGGGACTAGCCATGAGCAGTTCTTC,CASGTSHEQFF
14,NA,TRBJ2-1,NA,TRBV5-6,TGTGCCAGCAGCCCGCGTGGGCTCATGCGTGAGCAGTTCTTC,CASSPRGLMREQFF
16,NA,TRBJ2-3,NA,TRBV7-3,TGTGCCAGCAGCCCCGGGTGGAGAAGGGGTACAGATACGCAGTATTTT,CASSPGWRRGTDTQYF
16,NA,TRBJ2-7,NA,TRBV28,TGTGCCAGCAGTACAGAGGGGGGGGCCCCTCCCTACGAGCAGTACTTC,CASSTEGGAPPYEQYF
14,once,TRBJ1-6,NA,TRBV19,TGTGCCAGTAGTATGGGCAGGGGCTGGCCACCCCTCCACTTT,CASSMGRGWPPLHF
15,NA,TRBJ2-3,NA,TRBV5-1,TGCGCCAGCAGCACCCTGCCCACTAGCACAGATACGCAGTATTTT,CASSTLPTSTDTQYF
13,NA,TRBJ2-2,NA,TRBV12-3/TRBV12-4,TGTGCCAGCAGCCTCAGGGGTACCGGGGAGCTGTTTTTT,CASSLRGTGELFF
18,NA,TRBJ2-1,TRBD2,TRBV25-1,TGTGCCAGCAGTGAAAGACGGGGGGGCCCCGAACATTCCAATGAGCAGTTCTTC,CASSERRGGPEHSNEQFF
13,NA,TRBJ1-5,NA,TRBV6-5,TGTGCCACCACGGGGGAAAACAATCAGCCCCAGCATTTT,CATTGENNQPQHF
15,NA,TRBJ2-5,TRBD2,TRBV7-7,TGTGCTAGCAGCGCACTAGCGGGGGCCCAAGAGACCCAGTACTTC,CASSALAGAQETQYF
16,NA,TRBJ2-3,NA,TRBV4-2,TGTGCCAGCAGCCAAGTTCTAGCACCCATGTTGGATACGCAGTATTTT,CASSQVLAPMLDTQYF
13,NA,TRBJ1-1,NA,TRBV5-1,TGCGCCAGCAGCGCCGACCAGGGCCGTCCCGCTTTCTTT,CASSADQGRPAFF
13,NA,TRBJ1-1,NA,TRBV3-1/TRBV3-2,TGTGCCAGCAGCCCGTCGGCGGGGACTGAAGCTTTCTTT,CASSPSAGTEAFF
15,NA,TRBJ2-7,TRBD2,TRBV14,TGTGCCAGCAGCCAAGATCGACTAGCGGGCCGCGAGCAGTACTTC,CASSQDRLAGREQYF
16,NA,TRBJ2-5,TRBD2,TRBV3-1/TRBV3-2,TGTGCCAGCAGCCCCCCGGAGCGGGAGGGGGTGGAGACCCAGTACTTC,CASSPPEREGVETQYF
12,NA,TRBJ2-1,TRBD1,TRBV19,TGTGCCAGCGGGACAGGGGGGAATGAGCAGTTCTTC,CASGTGGNEQFF
14,NA,TRBJ2-2,NA,TRBV19,TGTGCCAGTAGTATGGTTCCAGGGACCGGGGAGCTGTTTTTT,CASSMVPGTGELFF
14,NA,TRBJ2-3,TRBD1,TRBV29-1,TGCAGCGTTGATGGGACAGGGGCCCCAGATACGCAGTATTTT,CSVDGTGAPDTQYF
15,NA,TRBJ1-3,NA,TRBV20-1,TGCAGTGCTAGTAACAGACAGAGCTCTGGAAACACCATATATTTT,CSASNRQSSGNTIYF
17,NA,TRBJ2-5,TRBD2,TRBV6-2/TRBV6-3,TGTGCCAGCAGTTACTTGGGGGGACTAGCGGGAGATGAGACCCAGTACTTC,CASSYLGGLAGDETQYF
16,few,TRBJ1-4,TRBD1,TRBV27,TGTGCCAGCAGTACGCTGAGGGGCAGGGGGAATGAAAAACTGTTTTTT,CASSTLRGRGNEKLFF
17,NA,TRBJ1-5,TRBD1,TRBV24-1,TGTGCCACCAGTGATTTAGGACAGGGGAGCACTTATCAGCCCCAGCATTTT,CATSDLGQGSTYQPQHF
15,NA,TRBJ2-7,TRBD1,TRBV6-5,TGTGCCAGCAGTAGGGGACAGGGAGGGCCTTACGAGCAGTACTTC,CASSRGQGGPYEQYF
15,NA,TRBJ2-1,TRBD1,TRBV11-3,TGTGCCAGCAGCCCCCGGGACAGGGGGCTTGGTGAGCAGTTCTTC,CASSPRDRGLGEQFF
16,NA,TRBJ2-3,TRBD2,TRBV27,TGTGCCAGCAGCCCCCGCGGACTAGCGTTTACAGATACGCAGTATTTT,CASSPRGLAFTDTQYF